One sample yielded the 7 T cell receptor beta chains listed below, sequenced in a study of T cells after yellow fever vaccination. TCRdb reanalysed the 5' RACE reads using MiXCR and keeps one entry per CDR3 protein. The table includes 150,000 to 200,000 distinct CDR3 sequences, about a tenth detected once. This material consisted of CD8+ T cells sorted from PBMCs, taken 45 days after the yellow fever booster vaccination. The source of these receptors is a man aged 18 to 35 who received the YFV17D yellow fever vaccine.

This clonotype was picked up a small number of times. The chain carries TRBV13 and TRBJ2-6; a weak D match, TRBD1 (5 bases). The V end was cut by 0 bases, the J end by 11 bases, with 11 bases between. Germline loops: CDR1 PRHDT, CDR2 FYEKMQ (reference sequence). The CDR3 totals 14 residues. The DNA of the CDR3 is TGTGCCAGCAGCTTAGGCCTGCAGGGTCACGTCCTGACTTTC. It translates to CASSLGLQGHVLTF.

This clonotype was counted ten times or more. The V call is TRBV5-1, the J call TRBJ1-1, with D possibly TRBD1 on 6 matching bases. CDR3 length: 14 residues. The germline gives CDR1 SGHRS, CDR2 YFSETQ. V was pared by 2 bases and J by 5 bases, with 13 bases between. The CDR3 sequence is CASSFRGPSTEAFF. The CDR3 DNA reads as TGCGCCAGCAGCTTCAGGGGACCCTCGACTGAAGCTTTCTTT.

This clonotype has more than one count but fewer than ten. The chain uses TRBV6-5 and TRBJ1-1; the D is unclear. Trimming took 5 bases from V and 1 from J, leaving 8 bases between them. This CDR3 has 13 residues. The V gene's germline CDR1 is MNHEY and CDR2 SVGAGI. In DNA form, the CDR3 reads TGTGCCAGCAGTCCCCTTAGGAACACTGAAGCTTTCTTT. Amino acids: CASSPLRNTEAFF.

The V gene is TRBV3-1, the J gene TRBJ2-5; no reliable D call. The V and J ends lost 0 bases and 3 bases respectively, with 8 bases between them. The CDR3 length is 14 residues. Looked up from germline, CDR1 is LGHDT and CDR2 is YNNKEL (reference sequence). The CDR3, as DNA: TGTGCCAGCAGCCAAGATACCTTTAAAGAGACCCAGTACTTC. Amino acid sequence: CASSQDTFKETQYF.

The chain combines TRBV7-3 with TRBJ2-7; 9 nucleotides line up with TRBD1. This CDR3 has 13 residues. Germline V gene sequence: CDR1 SGHTA, CDR2 FQGTGA. Germline trimming cut 5 bases from V and 6 bases from J; bases unmatched to any gene: 5. The chain's CDR3 is CASSVTGGGEQYV. Written as DNA, the CDR3 is TGTGCCAGCAGCGTGACAGGGGGTGGCGAGCAGTACGTC.

This clonotype was counted only a few times. The chain joins TRBV27 to TRBJ1-1; D ambiguous. The CDR3 covers 13 residues. V lost 4 bases and J 2 bases, leaving 8 bases between the germline ends. The V gene's germline CDR1 is MNHEY and CDR2 SMNVEV (reference sequence). Here the CDR3 DNA reads TGTGCCAGCAGTTACGTAAAAAACACTGAAGCTTTCTTT. Translated, it gives CASSYVKNTEAFF.

This clonotype was picked up a small number of times. The chain combines TRBV12-3 or TRBV12-4 with TRBJ1-6; no clear D. The CDR3 spans 15 residues. Trimming shortened V by 6 bases and J by 0 bases, and 9 bases separated the two germline ends. The CDR3 here is CASREVGSYNSPLHF. CDR3 nucleotide sequence: TGTGCCAGCAGGGAGGTCGGCTCCTATAATTCACCCCTCCACTTT.